A single sample is the source of the 32 T cell receptor beta chains below, sequenced in a study of lymphopenia after photon versus proton radiotherapy. Method: immunoSEQ multiplex PCR; TCRdb's copy keeps in-frame clones and lacks some. The repertoire holds around 18,000 clones, with roughly 84% as singletons. The sample consisted of peripheral blood, taken from a patient treated with proton-based radiotherapy. Receptors were obtained from a man between 65 and 85 years old with pancreatic cancer.

The V gene is TRBV11-2, the J gene TRBJ2-7; D is undetermined. The CDR3 spans 15 residues. Trimming left V 5 bases short and J 0 bases short, with 14 bases between. Germline values: CDR1 SGHAT, CDR2 FQNNGV. In nucleotides, the CDR3 is TGTGCCAGCAGCCTTACCCGACTGAGCTCCTACGAGCAGTACTTC. Translation: CASSLTRLSSYEQYF. Full variable domain (missing parts from reference TRBV11-2 and TRBJ2-7): EAGVAQSPRYKIIEKRQSVAFWCNPISGHATLYWYQQILGQGPKLLIQFQNNGVVDDSQLPKDRFSAERLKGVDSTLKIQPAKLEDSAVYLCASSLTRLSSYEQYFGPGTRLTVT.

The sample holds a few counts of this clone. This sequence joins TRBV19 and TRBJ1-1, with no clear D. The CDR3 has 15 amino acids. Looked up from germline, CDR1 is LNHDA and CDR2 is SQIVND (reference sequence). V was shortened by 4 bases and J by 4 bases, with 16 bases between the two germline ends. CDR3 bases: TGTGCCAGTAGTACGATCAAGTTGAGAGGCACTGAAGCTTTCTTT. Protein product: CASSTIKLRGTEAFF.

The genes are TRBV6-1 and TRBJ2-1, with 13 bases aligning to TRBD2. This CDR3 contains 20 residues. Germline CDR1 and CDR2: MNHNS and SASEGT. V dropped 0 bases and J dropped 0; count of bases not matched to a gene: 8. The CDR3 sequence: CASSEALWGLAGSSYNEQFF. Here the CDR3 DNA reads TGTGCCAGCAGTGAAGCGCTCTGGGGACTAGCGGGGAGCTCCTACAATGAGCAGTTCTTC.

This clone appeared a single time. The CDR3 bases are TGTGCCAGCGGCCAGACTAGACGACGAGCCTACGAGCAGTACTTC. Protein: CASGQTRRRAYEQYF. The chain employs TRBV6-5 and TRBJ2-7; D may be TRBD2 (6 bases). The ends were cut back, 8 bases at V and 2 bases at J, with 19 bases in the middle. Germline lookup yields CDR1 MNHEY and CDR2 SVGAGI. The CDR3 is made up of 15 amino acids.

The rearrangement uses TRBV16 and TRBJ2-4; no reliable D call. From germline, CDR1 is KGHSY and CDR2 FQNENV. The CDR3 loop spans 15 amino acids. The V end was cut by 0 bases, the J end by 0 bases, with 6 bases between. As DNA, the CDR3 is TGTGCCAGCAGCCAATCCGAGACAGCCAAAAACATTCAGTACTTC. As protein: CASSQSETAKNIQYF.

The V and J genes are TRBV2 and TRBJ2-4; D unresolved. V was pared by 1 base and J by 1 base, with 5 bases between. CDR1 SNHLY and CDR2 FYNNEI come from the germline V gene. CDR3 length equals 14 residues. CDR3 loop: CASSEDGAKNIQYF. Here the CDR3 DNA reads TGTGCCAGCAGTGAAGATGGCGCCAAAAACATTCAGTACTTC.

The chain links TRBV18 to TRBJ2-1; TRBD2 agrees at 7 bases. The CDR3 extends over 14 amino acids. Per germline, CDR1 KGHSH and CDR2 LQKENI. With V trimmed by 3 bases and J by 5 bases, 4 bases remained unmatched. In DNA, the CDR3 is TGTGCCAGCTCACCGGGACTAACTGACAATGAGCAGTTCTTC. As protein: CASSPGLTDNEQFF.

V gene TRBV5-1 combines with J gene TRBJ2-1; 8 nucleotides agree with TRBD1. V trimming: 0 bases; J trimming: 6 bases; junction bases outside the gene matches: 5. Germline values: CDR1 SGHRS, CDR2 YFSETQ. The CDR3 extends over 15 amino acids. CDR3 loop: CASSLGQGNFNEQFF. CDR3 in DNA: TGCGCCAGCAGCTTGGGACAGGGGAATTTCAATGAGCAGTTCTTC.

The J gene is TRBJ2-2, the V gene TRBV7-2, with TRBD1 matching over 7 bases. J lost 5 bases, V lost 3 bases, and 3 bases had no gene match. CDR3 length: 14 residues. Germline V gene data show CDR1 as SGHTA and CDR2 as FQGNSA. In DNA, the CDR3 is TGTGCCAGCAGCTTTAACAGGGGAACCGGGGAGCTGTTTTTT. Amino acids: CASSFNRGTGELFF.

J is TRBJ2-2 and V is TRBV6-6; 7 nucleotides align to TRBD1. V shed 5 bases, J shed 4 bases, and the junction held 7 bases outside the gene matches. Germline CDR1 reads MNHNY; CDR2 reads SVGAGI (reference sequence). The CDR3 has 15 amino acids. The DNA of the CDR3 is TGTGCCAGCAGTACCCGGACAGGCCCCACCGGGGAGCTGTTTTTT. Its protein is CASSTRTGPTGELFF.

The rearrangement joins TRBV19 to TRBJ1-1; D unresolved. Between the trimmed V and J ends, which lost 7 bases and 2 bases, there was a span of 2 bases. In germline, CDR1 is LNHDA, CDR2 SQIVND (reference sequence). This CDR3 is 10 amino acids long. This CDR3 is CASKNTEAFF. For the CDR3, the DNA is TGTGCCAGTAAAAACACTGAAGCTTTCTTT.

The CDR3 nucleotides read TGCAGCGTGAACAGGGGCTGGGACACTGAAGCTTTCTTT. Its protein is CSVNRGWDTEAFF. J is TRBJ1-1 and V is TRBV29-1; 7 bases match TRBD1. J lost 3 bases, V lost 6 bases, and 7 bases had no gene match. From germline, CDR1 is SQVTM and CDR2 ANQGSEA. The CDR3 covers 13 residues. Full variable domain (rest looked up from reference TRBV29-1 and TRBJ1-1): SAVISQKPSRDICQRGTSLTIQCQVDSQVTMMFWYRQQPGQSLTLIATANQGSEATYESGFVIDKFPISRPNLTFSTLTVSNMSPEDSSIYLCSVNRGWDTEAFFGQGTRLTVV.

The V call is TRBV7-9, the J call TRBJ2-2; D is uncertain. The CDR3 contains 14 residues. Germline CDR1 SEHNR, CDR2 FQNEAQ (reference sequence). Trimming shortened V by 2 bases and J by 5 bases, and 9 bases separated the two germline ends. The CDR3 reads CASSLLHTTGELFF. CDR3 coding DNA: TGTGCCAGCAGCTTACTACACACAACCGGGGAGCTGTTTTTT.

CDR3: CASSEKSGGANLVTYEQYF. The CDR3 bases are TGTGCCAGCAGTGAAAAAAGCGGGGGGGCCAACCTAGTAACCTACGAGCAGTACTTC. The chain couples TRBV6-1 to TRBJ2-7, with 10 bases aligning to TRBD2. V was pared by 2 bases and J by 2 bases, with 15 bases of the junction left unmatched. The length of the CDR3 is 19 residues. The germline gives CDR1 MNHNS, CDR2 SASEGT.

This clone has just a few counts. This chain connects TRBV28 to TRBJ1-3, with D possibly being TRBD1 (5 bases). The CDR3 loop spans 14 amino acids. Between the trimmed V and J ends, which lost 5 bases and 5 bases, there was a span of 13 bases. Germline values: CDR1 MDHEN, CDR2 SYDVKM. The CDR3 spells CASSRRDPRNTIYF. The CDR3, as DNA: TGTGCCAGCAGTAGACGGGACCCCCGAAACACCATATATTTT.

The chain uses TRBV5-1 and TRBJ1-1; possible D gene TRBD1, 5 bases. This CDR3 is 13 amino acids long. V was shortened by 2 bases and J by 3 bases, with 8 bases between the two germline ends. Germline V lookup: CDR1 SGHRS, CDR2 YFSETQ. The CDR3 region is CASSFGGDTEAFF. The CDR3 bases are TGCGCCAGCAGCTTTGGGGGGGACACTGAAGCTTTCTTT.

This clone was counted a few times. Germline is not matched at one junction end, which may reflect a read error. CDR3 region: CASSLATGTNSPLHF. The DNA of the CDR3 is TGTGCCAGCAGCCTAGCGACTGGAACCAATTCACCCCTCCACTTT. The J gene is TRBJ1-6, the V gene TRBV7-9; D remains ambiguous. The CDR3 runs to 15 residues. Germline V CDR1 and CDR2: SEHNR, FQNEAQ (reference sequence).

CDR3 amino acids: CSVPSPAGRVNEQFF. In nucleotides, the CDR3 is TGCAGCGTTCCCTCTCCTGCAGGGCGGGTAAATGAGCAGTTCTTC. J is TRBJ2-1 and V is TRBV29-1; D tentatively fits TRBD1 or TRBD2 (5 bases each). V was clipped by 5 bases and J by 7 bases, with 21 bases between them. The CDR3 contains 15 residues. Germline V gives CDR1 SQVTM, CDR2 ANQGSEA.

The V and J genes are TRBV12-5 and TRBJ2-7; 11 positions agree with TRBD2. The CDR3 sequence is 16 residues long. In germline, CDR1 is LGHNT, CDR2 FRNRAP. Unmatched junction bases numbered 7, after V lost 2 bases and J lost 4 bases. The CDR3 nucleotides are TGTGCTAGTGGTTTGACTTCTAGCGGGAGGCGGTACGAGCAGTACTTC. Amino acid sequence: CASGLTSSGRRYEQYF.

The chain employs TRBV27 and TRBJ2-6; the match to TRBD1 covers 8 bases. From germline, CDR1 is MNHEY and CDR2 SMNVEV (reference sequence). V lost 4 bases and J lost 2; bases outside the gene matches: 7. The CDR3 runs to 17 residues. DNA for the CDR3: TGTGCCAGCAGTTCGGACAGGGCTTTCCCTGGGGCCAACGTCCTGACTTTC. Its translation: CASSSDRAFPGANVLTF.

This rearrangement joins TRBV7-9 to TRBJ2-5; D gene unclear. The end of the DNA fits TRBJ2-7 better, so the J call may be wrong. CDR1 SEHNR and CDR2 FQNEAQ come from the germline V gene (reference sequence). This CDR3 comprises 16 residues. The CDR3 sequence is CASSLAGQLSSYEQYF. The CDR3 nucleotides read TGTGCCAGCAGCTTAGCAGGCCAACTTAGCTCCTACGAGCAGTACTTC.

Only a few counts were recorded for this clone. This chain connects TRBV7-8 to TRBJ1-2; D is uncertain. The CDR3 length is 15 residues. Trimming removed 2 bases from V and 8 bases from J, with 18 bases in between. From germline, CDR1 is SGHVS and CDR2 FQNEAQ. The CDR3 region is CASSLYNSPGGGYTF. The CDR3 DNA reads as TGTGCCAGCAGCTTATATAATTCACCCGGTGGGGGCTACACCTTC.

The chain joins TRBV18 to TRBJ1-2, with 8 nucleotides matching TRBD1. CDR1 and CDR2 (germline): KGHSH, LQKENI. Losses at the gene ends were 3 bases for V and 0 bases for J; bases not matched to a gene: 12. This CDR3 has 18 residues. In nucleotides, the CDR3 is TGTGCCAGCTCACCTCGGAGGGGACAGGAGATATCTAACTATGGCTACACCTTC. This codes for CASSPRRGQEISNYGYTF.

The chain has TRBV6-1 and TRBJ2-7; TRBD2 is a possible D gene (5 bases). V was cut by 4 bases and J by 2 bases, with 9 bases left in between. Looked up from germline, CDR1 is MNHNS and CDR2 is SASEGT. This CDR3 region has 13 residues. The DNA for the CDR3 is TGTGCCAGCAGTGGTAAGGGAGCCTACGAGCAGTACTTC. The encoded protein is CASSGKGAYEQYF.

The chain links TRBV2 to TRBJ1-2; TRBD1 aligns across 7 bases. CDR1 is SNHLY and CDR2 is FYNNEI in the germline V gene. V gave up 5 bases and J gave up 4 bases; unmatched junction bases: 7. This CDR3 has 14 residues. The CDR3 loop is CASSFEDRFYGYTF. DNA of the CDR3: TGTGCCAGCAGTTTTGAGGACAGGTTCTATGGCTACACCTTC.

The chain couples TRBV7-6 to TRBJ2-3; tentatively, D is TRBD2 (5 bases). Germline assignment: CDR1 SGHVS and CDR2 FNYEAQ. The CDR3 contains 14 residues. Trimming stripped 5 bases from V and 2 bases from J, with 11 bases between. The CDR3 reads CASSPGGYTDTQYF. DNA of the CDR3: TGTGCCAGCAGCCCCGGAGGATACACAGATACGCAGTATTTT.

The chain employs TRBV19 and TRBJ2-3, with TRBD2 identical over 10 bases. CDR1 LNHDA and CDR2 SQIVND come from the germline V gene (reference sequence). The CDR3 runs to 15 residues. V gave up 0 bases and J gave up 8 bases; unmatched junction bases: 5. The CDR3 sequence: CASSIDSLAGATQYF. CDR3 DNA: TGTGCCAGTAGTATAGATTCGCTAGCGGGAGCTACGCAGTATTTT.

Written as DNA, the CDR3 is TGTGCCAGCAGCTTAGCGGTCAGGGGGCCAGAGACCCAGTACTTC. Protein sequence: CASSLAVRGPETQYF. V gene TRBV7-9 combines with J gene TRBJ2-5; 8 positions agree with TRBD1. This CDR3 comprises 15 residues. V lost 0 bases to trimming and J lost 4 bases; unmatched junction nucleotides: 4. Germline CDR1 and CDR2: SEHNR and FQNEAQ (reference sequence).

The chain carries TRBV5-1 and TRBJ1-3; D uncertain. CDR1 is SGHRS and CDR2 is YFSETQ in the germline V gene. CDR3 length: 13 residues. V lost 0 bases and J 4 bases, leaving 5 bases between the germline ends. The CDR3 here is CASSLVGGNTIYF. The CDR3 DNA reads TGCGCCAGCAGCTTGGTAGGGGGAAACACCATATATTTT.

The gene calls are TRBV9 and TRBJ2-5; 7 bases are shared with TRBD2. Trimming cost V 4 bases and J 3 bases; bases outside gene matches: 9. The V gene's germline CDR1 is SGDLS and CDR2 YYNGEE. The CDR3 totals 15 residues. CDR3 nucleotide sequence: TGTGCCAGCAGCCCCCGGGGGGATGTTAAAGAGACCCAGTACTTC. Residues: CASSPRGDVKETQYF.

The V gene is TRBV5-6, the J gene TRBJ1-2, with a weak D call TRBD1 (6 bases). Germline lookup yields CDR1 SGHDT and CDR2 YYEEEE. The CDR3 length is 15 residues. V was cut by 4 bases and J by 3 bases, with 16 bases left in between. CDR3 in DNA: TGTGCCAGCAGCCGCACAGGGAGGGGAGACTATGGCTACACCTTC. It specifies CASSRTGRGDYGYTF. Combining the CDR3 with reference TRBV5-6 and TRBJ1-2 gives the whole variable domain DAGVTQSPTHLIKTRGQQVTLRCSPKSGHDTVSWYQQALGQGPQFIFQYYEEEERQRGNFPDRFSGHQFPNYSSELNVNALLLGDSALYLCASSRTGRGDYGYTFGSGTRLTVV.

The chain recombines TRBV2 with TRBJ2-1, with TRBD2 identical over 9 bases. CDR3 length: 15 residues. Per the germline V gene, CDR1 is SNHLY and CDR2 is FYNNEI. Trimming took 7 bases from V and 10 from J; bases not matched to a gene: 14. CDR3 in amino acids: CASKASGAFGREQFF. CDR3 DNA: TGTGCCAGCAAGGCTAGCGGGGCCTTCGGGAGGGAGCAGTTCTTC. Looking up the rest from reference TRBV2 and TRBJ2-1 gives the full variable domain: EPEVTQTPSHQVTQMGQEVILRCVPISNHLYFYWYRQILGQKVEFLVSFYNNEISEKSEIFDDQFSVERPDGSNFTLKIRSTKLEDSAMYFCASKASGAFGREQFFGPGTRLTVL.